This TCR beta chain originates from a study of T-cell reconstitution after alpha-beta-depleted transplantation in children. Preparation of the TCRbeta library involved a method that used unique molecular identifiers. TCRdb reanalysed the PCR reads using MiXCR and keeps one entry per CDR3 protein. The sample shows about 400,000 distinct CDR3 sequences, about a fifth of them seen only once. This clonotype was seen a handful of times. The sample in question was PBMCs from the stem cell graft donor, obtained from the stem cell graft. The sequence derives from a human donor who donated a stem cell graft to a child with acute myeloid leukemia.

The CDR3 region is CASSHSSYEQYF. The CDR3 coding sequence is TGTGCCAGCAGTCATAGCTCCTACGAGCAGTACTTC. The V gene is TRBV3-1, the J gene TRBJ2-7; no clear D. The CDR3 runs to 12 residues. The germline V and J ends were trimmed by 6 bases and 0 bases, with 6 bases remaining between them. The germline V gene encodes CDR1 LGHDT and CDR2 YNNKEL (reference sequence).